This T cell receptor beta chain is drawn from a study of cytomegalovirus exposure and HLA in healthy donors. Study-wide results and limits: TCR sequences were mostly rare, though some public TCRs occurred in many donors. It was reportedly the case that the classifier diagnosed cytomegalovirus status with high specificity and sensitivity.

CDR3 length: 13 residues. Germline CDR1 and CDR2: LGHNA and YNFKEQ. V was clipped by 0 bases and J by 7 bases, with 7 bases between them. Concerning this clone: Antigen specificity is unknown.

Sequencing was performed with immunoSEQ multiplex PCR; in TCRdb, only in-frame clones are kept and a portion is missing. This repertoire shows about 150,000 clones, approximately 90% found once; its top ten account for roughly 4.8%. Sample: PBMCs. The TCR sequence derives from a man aged 18 to 35 in good health and CMV-seropositive. J is TRBJ1-3 and V is TRBV4-2; D gene ambiguous. CDR3 in amino acids: CASSQDVENTIYF. CDR3 DNA sequence: TGTGCCAGCAGCCAAGACGTTGAGAACACCATATATTTT.